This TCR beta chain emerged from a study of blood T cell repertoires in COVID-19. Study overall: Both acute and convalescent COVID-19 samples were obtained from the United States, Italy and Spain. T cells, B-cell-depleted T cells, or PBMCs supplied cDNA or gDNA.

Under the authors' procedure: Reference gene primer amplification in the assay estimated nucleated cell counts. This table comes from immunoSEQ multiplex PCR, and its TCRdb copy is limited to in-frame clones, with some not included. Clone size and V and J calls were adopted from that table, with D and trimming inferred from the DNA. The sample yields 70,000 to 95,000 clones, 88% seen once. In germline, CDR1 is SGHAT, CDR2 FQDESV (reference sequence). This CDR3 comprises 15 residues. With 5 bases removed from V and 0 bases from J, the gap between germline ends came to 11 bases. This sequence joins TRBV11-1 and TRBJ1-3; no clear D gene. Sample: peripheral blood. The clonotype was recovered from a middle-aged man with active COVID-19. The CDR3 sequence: CASSERNPSGNTIYF. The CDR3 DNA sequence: TGTGCCAGCAGCGAGCGGAACCCCTCTGGAAACACCATATATTTT.